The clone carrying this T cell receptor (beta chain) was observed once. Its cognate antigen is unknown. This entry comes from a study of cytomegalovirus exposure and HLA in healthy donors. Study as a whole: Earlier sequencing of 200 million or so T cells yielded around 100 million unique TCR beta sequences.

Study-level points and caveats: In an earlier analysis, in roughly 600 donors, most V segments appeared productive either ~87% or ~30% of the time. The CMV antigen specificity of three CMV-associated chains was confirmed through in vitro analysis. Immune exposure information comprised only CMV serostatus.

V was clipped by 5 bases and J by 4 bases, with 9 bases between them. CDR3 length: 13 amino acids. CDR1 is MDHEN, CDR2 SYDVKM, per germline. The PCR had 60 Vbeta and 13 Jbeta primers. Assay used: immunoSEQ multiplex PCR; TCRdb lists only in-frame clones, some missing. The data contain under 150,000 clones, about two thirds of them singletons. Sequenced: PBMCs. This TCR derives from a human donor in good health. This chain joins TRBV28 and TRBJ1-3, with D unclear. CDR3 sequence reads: CASSPTTGNTIYF. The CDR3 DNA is TGTGCCAGCAGTCCCACAACCGGAAACACCATATATTTT. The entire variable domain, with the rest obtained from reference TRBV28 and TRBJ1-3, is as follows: DVKVTQSSRYLVKRTGEKVFLECVQDMDHENMFWYRQDPGLGLRLIYFSYDVKMKEKGDIPEGYSVSREKKERFSLILESASTNQTSMYLCASSPTTGNTIYFGEGSWLTVV.